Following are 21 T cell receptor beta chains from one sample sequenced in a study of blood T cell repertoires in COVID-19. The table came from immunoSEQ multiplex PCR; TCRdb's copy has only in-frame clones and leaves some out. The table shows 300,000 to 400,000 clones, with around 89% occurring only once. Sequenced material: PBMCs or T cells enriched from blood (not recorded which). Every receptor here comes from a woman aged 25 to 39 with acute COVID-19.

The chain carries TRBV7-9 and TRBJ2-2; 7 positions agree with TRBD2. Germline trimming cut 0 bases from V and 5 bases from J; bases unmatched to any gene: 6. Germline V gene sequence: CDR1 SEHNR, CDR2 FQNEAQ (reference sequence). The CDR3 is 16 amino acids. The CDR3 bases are TGTGCCAGCAGCTTAGCAGGGACTACCCAAACCGGGGAGCTGTTTTTT. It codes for CASSLAGTTQTGELFF.

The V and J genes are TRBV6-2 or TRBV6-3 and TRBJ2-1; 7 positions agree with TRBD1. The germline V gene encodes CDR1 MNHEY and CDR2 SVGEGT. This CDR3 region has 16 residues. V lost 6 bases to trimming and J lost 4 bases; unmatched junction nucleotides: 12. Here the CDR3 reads CASSPRQGRGYNEQFF. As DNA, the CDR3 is TGTGCCAGCAGCCCTCGACAGGGCAGGGGTTACAATGAGCAGTTCTTC.

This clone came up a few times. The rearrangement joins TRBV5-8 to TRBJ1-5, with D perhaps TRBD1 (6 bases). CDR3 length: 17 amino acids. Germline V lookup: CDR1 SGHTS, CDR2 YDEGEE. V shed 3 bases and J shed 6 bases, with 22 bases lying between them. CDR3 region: CASSWGGPAGDGQPQHF. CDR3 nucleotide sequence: TGTGCCAGCAGCTGGGGGGGTCCAGCAGGGGATGGTCAGCCCCAGCATTTT.

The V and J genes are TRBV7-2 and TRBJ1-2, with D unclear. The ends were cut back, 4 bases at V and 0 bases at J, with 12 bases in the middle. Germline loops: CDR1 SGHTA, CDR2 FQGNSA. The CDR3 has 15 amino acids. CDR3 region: CASSYPNPTNYGYTF. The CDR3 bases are TGTGCCAGCAGCTACCCTAATCCGACTAACTATGGCTACACCTTC. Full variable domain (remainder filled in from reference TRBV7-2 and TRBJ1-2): GAGVSQSPSNKVTEKGKDVELRCDPISGHTALYWYRQSLGQGLEFLIYFQGNSAPDKSGLPSDRFSAERTGGSVSTLTIQRTQQEDSAVYLCASSYPNPTNYGYTFGSGTRLTVV.

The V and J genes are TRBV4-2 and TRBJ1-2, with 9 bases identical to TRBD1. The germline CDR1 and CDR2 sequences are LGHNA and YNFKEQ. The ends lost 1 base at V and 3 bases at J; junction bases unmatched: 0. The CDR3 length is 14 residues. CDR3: CASSQGTGDYGYTF. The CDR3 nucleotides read TGTGCCAGCAGCCAAGGGACAGGGGACTATGGCTACACCTTC.

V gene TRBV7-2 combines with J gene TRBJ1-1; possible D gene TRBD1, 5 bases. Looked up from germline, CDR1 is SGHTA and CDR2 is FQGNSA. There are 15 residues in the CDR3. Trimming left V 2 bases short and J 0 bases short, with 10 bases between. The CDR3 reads CASSLQGGVNTEAFF. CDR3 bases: TGTGCCAGCAGCTTACAGGGTGGGGTGAACACTGAAGCTTTCTTT.

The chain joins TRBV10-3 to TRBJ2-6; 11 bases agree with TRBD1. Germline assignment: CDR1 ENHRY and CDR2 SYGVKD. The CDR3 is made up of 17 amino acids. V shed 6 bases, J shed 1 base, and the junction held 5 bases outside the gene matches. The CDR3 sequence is CAISAGTGGSGANVLTF. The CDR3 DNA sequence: TGTGCCATCAGCGCCGGGACAGGGGGTTCTGGGGCCAACGTCCTGACTTTC.

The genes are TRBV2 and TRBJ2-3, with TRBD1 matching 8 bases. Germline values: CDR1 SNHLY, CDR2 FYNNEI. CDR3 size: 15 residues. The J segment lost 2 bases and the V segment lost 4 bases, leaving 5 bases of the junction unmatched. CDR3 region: CASSGTGTTTDTQYF. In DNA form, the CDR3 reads TGTGCCAGCAGTGGGACAGGGACAACCACAGATACGCAGTATTTT.

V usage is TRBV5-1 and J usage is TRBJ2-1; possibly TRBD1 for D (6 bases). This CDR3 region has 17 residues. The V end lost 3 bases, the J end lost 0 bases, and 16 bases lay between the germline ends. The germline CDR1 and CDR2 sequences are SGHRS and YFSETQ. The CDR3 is CASSSQPQGISYNEQFF. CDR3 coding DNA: TGCGCCAGCAGCTCCCAGCCACAGGGAATCTCCTACAATGAGCAGTTCTTC.

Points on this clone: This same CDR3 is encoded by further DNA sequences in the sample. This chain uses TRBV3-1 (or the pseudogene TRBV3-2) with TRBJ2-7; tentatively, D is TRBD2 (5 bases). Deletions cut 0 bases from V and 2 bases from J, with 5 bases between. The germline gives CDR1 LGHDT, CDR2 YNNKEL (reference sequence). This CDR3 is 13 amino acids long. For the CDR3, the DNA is TGTGCCAGCAGCCAAGACGGGGCCTACGAGCAGTACTTC. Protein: CASSQDGAYEQYF.

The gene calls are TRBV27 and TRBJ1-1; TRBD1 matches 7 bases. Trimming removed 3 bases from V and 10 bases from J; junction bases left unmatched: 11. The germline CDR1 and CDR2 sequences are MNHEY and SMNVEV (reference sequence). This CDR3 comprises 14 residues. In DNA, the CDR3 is TGTGCCAGCAGTTTTAACAGGGGCGCCGATCCAGCTTTCTTT. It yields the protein CASSFNRGADPAFF.

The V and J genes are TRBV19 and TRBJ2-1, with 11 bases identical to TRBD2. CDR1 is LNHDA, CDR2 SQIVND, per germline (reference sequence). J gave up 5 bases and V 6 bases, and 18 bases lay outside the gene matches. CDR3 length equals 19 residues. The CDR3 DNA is TGTGCCAGTAGCCCACCGGGACTAGCGGTGACAATTATAAACAATGAGCAGTTCTTC. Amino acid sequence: CASSPPGLAVTIINNEQFF.

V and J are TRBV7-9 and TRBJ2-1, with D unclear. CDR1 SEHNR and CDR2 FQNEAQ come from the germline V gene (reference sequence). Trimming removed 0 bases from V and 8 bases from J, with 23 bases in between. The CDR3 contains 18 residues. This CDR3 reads CASSLALGEGSASDEQFF. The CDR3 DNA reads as TGTGCCAGCAGCTTAGCCTTGGGCGAAGGTTCGGCGTCCGATGAGCAGTTCTTC.

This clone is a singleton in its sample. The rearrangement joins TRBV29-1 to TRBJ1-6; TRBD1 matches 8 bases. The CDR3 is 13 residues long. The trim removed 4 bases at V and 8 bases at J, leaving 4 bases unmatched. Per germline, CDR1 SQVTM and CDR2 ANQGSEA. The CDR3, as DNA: TGCAGCGTTGGGACAGGGTTCGATTCACCCCTCCACTTT. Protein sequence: CSVGTGFDSPLHF. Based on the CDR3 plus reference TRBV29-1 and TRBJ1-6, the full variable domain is SAVISQKPSRDICQRGTSLTIQCQVDSQVTMMFWYRQQPGQSLTLIATANQGSEATYESGFVIDKFPISRPNLTFSTLTVSNMSPEDSSIYLCSVGTGFDSPLHFGNGTRLTVT.

CDR3 sequence reads: CASSIRRSQAINQPQHF. The CDR3 DNA sequence: TGTGCCAGTAGTATTCGTAGATCGCAGGCGATCAATCAGCCCCAGCATTTT. The genes are TRBV19 and TRBJ1-5; D ambiguous. The V end was cut by 3 bases, the J end by 3 bases, with 18 bases between. Germline V lookup: CDR1 LNHDA, CDR2 SQIVND (reference sequence). The CDR3 extends over 17 amino acids.

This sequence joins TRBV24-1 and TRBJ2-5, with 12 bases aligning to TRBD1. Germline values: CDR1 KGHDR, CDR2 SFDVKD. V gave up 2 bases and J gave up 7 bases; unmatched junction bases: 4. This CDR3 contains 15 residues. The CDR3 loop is CATSDWDRGRATQYF. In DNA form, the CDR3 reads TGTGCCACCAGTGATTGGGACAGGGGGCGGGCGACCCAGTACTTC.

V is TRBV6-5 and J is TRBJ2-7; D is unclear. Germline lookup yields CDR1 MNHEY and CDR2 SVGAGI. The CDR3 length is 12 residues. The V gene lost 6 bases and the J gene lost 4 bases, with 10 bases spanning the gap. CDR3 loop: CASSSEIYEQYF. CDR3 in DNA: TGTGCCAGCAGCAGCGAAATTTACGAGCAGTACTTC.

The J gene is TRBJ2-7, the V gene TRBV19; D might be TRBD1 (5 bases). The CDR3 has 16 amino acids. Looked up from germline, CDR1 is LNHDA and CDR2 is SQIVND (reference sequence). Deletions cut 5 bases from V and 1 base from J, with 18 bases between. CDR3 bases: TGTGCCAGTAGTGAATTTAACAGGAAAAATTCCTACGAGCAGTACTTC. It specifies CASSEFNRKNSYEQYF.

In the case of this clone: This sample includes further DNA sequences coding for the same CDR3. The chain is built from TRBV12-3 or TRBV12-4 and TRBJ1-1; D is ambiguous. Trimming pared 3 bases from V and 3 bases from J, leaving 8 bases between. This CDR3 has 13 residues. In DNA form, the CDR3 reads TGTGCCAGCAGTTTGCGGGGAGACACTGAAGCTTTCTTT. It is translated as CASSLRGDTEAFF.

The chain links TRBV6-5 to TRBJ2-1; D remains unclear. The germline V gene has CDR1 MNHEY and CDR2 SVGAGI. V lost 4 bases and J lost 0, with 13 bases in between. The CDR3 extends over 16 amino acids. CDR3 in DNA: TGTGCCAGCAGTTTTACACCTTTTCCCTCCTACAATGAGCAGTTCTTC. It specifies CASSFTPFPSYNEQFF.

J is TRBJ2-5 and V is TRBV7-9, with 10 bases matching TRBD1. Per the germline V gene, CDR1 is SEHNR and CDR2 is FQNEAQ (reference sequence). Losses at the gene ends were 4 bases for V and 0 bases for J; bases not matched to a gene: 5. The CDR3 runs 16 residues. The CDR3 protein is CASSWRTGGYQETQYF. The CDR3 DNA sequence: TGTGCCAGCAGCTGGAGGACAGGGGGTTACCAAGAGACCCAGTACTTC.